A selection of T cell receptor beta chains follows, all from one sample in a study of PD-1 and CTLA-4 blockade in melanoma. TCRdb's copy holds only in-frame clones and misses some; the assay was immunoSEQ multiplex PCR. This table holds about 28,000 clones, about 91% found once. The source was CD8+ T cells from peripheral blood, collected from a patient given anti-PD-1 treatment. These TCRs come from a human donor with melanoma. CDR3s leave out the opening cysteine and the closing phenylalanine or tryptophan.

v_gene,j_gene,CDR3aa
TRBV19,TRBJ1-2,ASSSPPTGNYGYT
TRBV3-1/TRBV3-2,TRBJ2-7,ASSKGSIASYEQY
TRBV9,TRBJ1-6,ASSGPGQGFKNSPLH
TRBV29-1,TRBJ2-5,SVDWAGRVQETQY
TRBV6-1,TRBJ1-2,ASSEAGELGGGYT
TRBV2,TRBJ1-1,ASTLGNTEAF
TRBV27,TRBJ2-4,ASSLAMGNIQY
TRBV29-1,TRBJ2-7,SVEGNNYEQY
TRBV4-1,TRBJ1-6,ASSQDEGPNNSPLH
TRBV6-1,TRBJ2-5,ASSDVAGAMETQY
TRBV25-1,TRBJ1-6,ASDPSSRGDPRSPLH
TRBV10-2,TRBJ2-2,ASLQASDTGELF
TRBV10-3,TRBJ2-3,AISEATGFRTDTQY
TRBV2,TRBJ1-2,ASSEFRTGVNGYT
TRBV19,TRBJ1-4,ASSVGTANEKLF
TRBV15,TRBJ2-3,ATSILGGKDTQY
TRBV3-1/TRBV3-2,TRBJ2-1,ASSQDQVNEQF
TRBV11-2,TRBJ1-1,ASSLAIVENTEAF
TRBV25-1,TRBJ1-4,ASSDPGSGLTNEKLF
TRBV6-5,TRBJ2-2,ASSPRKAGELF
TRBV27,TRBJ1-5,ASSAKGHSNQPQH
TRBV4-1,TRBJ2-2,ASSQVGSTGELF
TRBV15,TRBJ1-4,ATSRDAGGNEKLF
TRBV6-2/TRBV6-3,TRBJ1-1,ASSSTLGTEAF
TRBV6-2/TRBV6-3,TRBJ2-4,ASSPSPGHIQY
TRBV28,TRBJ2-7,ASRETDYLTYEQY
TRBV7-9,TRBJ2-6,ASSSDDHSGANVLT
TRBV6-6,TRBJ2-5,ASSYSTSVKGETQY
TRBV30,TRBJ2-1,AWSGRTSGSPGTYNEQF
TRBV7-6,TRBJ1-4,ASSPGTVGNEKLF
TRBV27,TRBJ2-2,ASSPVSDGKGNTGELF
TRBV4-1,TRBJ2-1,ASSQQEYNEQF
TRBV27,TRBJ1-1,ASSLSLMRTEAF
TRBV7-9,TRBJ1-4,ASSPYPATNEKLF
TRBV19,TRBJ2-1,ASSPGAYNEQF
TRBV27,TRBJ1-2,ASSLTPATDYGYT
TRBV5-5,TRBJ2-2,ASSLGQVNTGELF
TRBV7-8,TRBJ2-1,ASSSQSSGRSYNEQF
TRBV27,TRBJ2-7,ASSYAAPYEQY
TRBV28,TRBJ1-1,ASSSAEMNTEAF
TRBV28,TRBJ2-4,ASSPDSGNIQY
TRBV19,TRBJ1-6,ASSIDPGEASPLH
TRBV4-2,TRBJ2-7,ASSQGGASDEQY
TRBV4-2,TRBJ2-1,ASSPLGGNEQF
TRBV7-9,TRBJ2-7,ASSSEQAGDYNSYEQY
TRBV5-4,TRBJ2-2,ASSQTRATTGELF
TRBV30,TRBJ2-3,AWSVTGPDTQY
TRBV27,TRBJ2-1,ASGLAGYNEQF
TRBV4-2,TRBJ2-1,ASSQWTNNEQF
TRBV13,TRBJ1-6,ASSIDRGRADSPLH
TRBV6-5,TRBJ1-2,ASSYSRQSYGYT
TRBV13,TRBJ1-2,ASSLGSYYGYT